This T cell receptor beta chain is from a study of CD8+ T cells in alopecia areata. Concerning this clone: Its antigen is currently unknown.

Study outcomes and limitations: Sequencing of scalp samples also captures resident alphabeta T cells of normal skin. Treatment with tofacitinib significantly lowered scalp clonality and reduced expanded CD8+ clones among the top 100. The study found higher clonality in lesional than normal scalp, especially in alopecia totalis/universalis.

Treatment reported: oral pan-JAK inhibitor, 5-10 mg twice daily. Sampling of alopecia areata patients yielded lesional scalp punch biopsies as well as peripheral blood. The CDR3 is 15 residues long. CDR1 and CDR2 from the germline V gene are SGHAT and FQNNGV. V lost 5 bases and J 5 bases, leaving 15 bases between the germline ends. Extracted RNA was reverse transcribed, and the resulting cDNA served as sequencing template. The data were produced by immunoSEQ multiplex PCR, yet TCRdb's version contains in-frame clones alone and is incomplete. This table has over 150,000 clones, 60% to 70% appearing once.

The starting material was CD4+ T cells sorted from blood, obtained at week 4, from a patient treated with tofacitinib. V gene TRBV11-2 combines with J gene TRBJ2-2; TRBD1 is a possible D gene (6 bases). This TCR derives from a human donor with alopecia areata. CDR3 residues: CASSNDRIGTGELFF. The CDR3 DNA reads TGTGCCAGCAGCAACGACAGGATTGGGACCGGGGAGCTGTTTTTT.